This entry lists 9 T cell receptor beta chains sequenced from one sample in a study of naive and memory T cell subsets. An equimolar mix of two oligonucleotides served as the beta constant-region primer for TRBC1 and TRBC2. Ligated cDNA was amplified by four rounds of PCR with nested alpha and beta constant-region primers and SP2. TCRdb recomputed calls from the UMI-ligation and nested PCR reads with MiXCR, one row per CDR3 protein. The sample has tens of thousands of distinct CDR3 sequences, 7% to 10% seen once. The sequenced material came from central memory CD8+ T cells from blood. Receptor source: a human donor in good health.

This clonotype was detected only a few times. The rearrangement links TRBV7-3 to TRBJ2-1; 9 bases are shared with TRBD2. The junction had 12 bases not matched to a gene; V was cut back by 1 base and J by 8 bases. The CDR3 covers 17 residues. Germline V gene lookup returns CDR1 SGHTA and CDR2 FQGTGA. CDR3 DNA sequence: TGTGCCAGCAGCTTAAAGACAGGGCGGGAGGGTATAGATGAGCAGTTCTTC. Protein: CASSLKTGREGIDEQFF. Complete variable domain (other parts from reference TRBV7-3 and TRBJ2-1): GAGVSQTPSNKVTEKGKYVELRCDPISGHTALYWYRQSLGQGPEFLIYFQGTGAADDSGLPNDRFFAVRPEGSVSTLKIQRTERGDSAVYLCASSLKTGREGIDEQFFGPGTRLTVL.

This sequence joins TRBV7-9 and TRBJ2-3; 7 bases match TRBD2. CDR1 SEHNR and CDR2 FQNEAQ come from the germline V gene (reference sequence). The CDR3 spans 13 residues. Losses at the gene ends were 7 bases for V and 5 bases for J; bases not matched to a gene: 6. CDR3 residues: CASTGLVKDTQYF. The CDR3 DNA reads TGTGCCAGCACCGGACTAGTCAAAGATACGCAGTATTTT.

The gene calls are TRBV2 and TRBJ2-6; possible D gene TRBD1, 5 bases. The CDR3 consists of 21 residues. Trimming took 2 bases from V and 0 from J, leaving 23 bases between them. Germline-derived CDR1 and CDR2 are SNHLY and FYNNEI. CDR3 loop: CASSERSPEHRGPSGANVLTF. The CDR3 coding sequence is TGTGCCAGCAGTGAACGCAGCCCGGAACATAGGGGTCCCTCTGGGGCCAACGTCCTGACTTTC.

In its sample, this clonotype was seen a few times. The gene calls are TRBV7-6 and TRBJ2-1, with 10 nucleotides matching TRBD2. The germline gives CDR1 SGHVS, CDR2 FNYEAQ. Trimming removed 5 bases from V and 4 bases from J; junction bases left unmatched: 11. The CDR3 spans 17 residues. The CDR3 is CASSPLPLAGQYNEQFF. The CDR3 DNA reads TGTGCCAGCAGCCCCCTCCCACTAGCGGGGCAATACAATGAGCAGTTCTTC.

This clonotype was observed many times. J is TRBJ1-5 and V is TRBV15, with D possibly TRBD1 on 6 matching bases. Germline-derived CDR1 and CDR2 are LNHNV and YYDKDF (reference sequence). Trimming removed 4 bases from V and 6 bases from J, with 10 bases in between. The CDR3 spans 13 residues. CDR3: CATSTSGVQPQHF. The CDR3 nucleotides read TGTGCCACCAGCACGTCAGGGGTTCAGCCCCAGCATTTT.

The V and J genes are TRBV10-3 and TRBJ2-5, with a weak D call TRBD1 (5 bases). The V end lost 3 bases, the J end lost 1 base, and 12 bases lay between the germline ends. The CDR3 consists of 15 residues. Germline V CDR1 and CDR2: ENHRY, SYGVKD. CDR3 amino acids: CAISDPGQGQETQYF. In DNA form, the CDR3 reads TGTGCCATCAGTGACCCCGGGCAGGGCCAAGAGACCCAGTACTTC.

This clonotype appeared many times. CDR3 region: CASSLGLAGVRELFF. The CDR3 DNA is TGTGCCAGCAGCTTGGGACTAGCGGGAGTCCGGGAGCTGTTTTTT. This chain links TRBV7-9 with TRBJ2-2; 14 positions match TRBD2. With 3 bases clipped from V and 9 bases from J, the junction kept 3 bases outside the gene matches. This CDR3 spans 15 amino acids. Looked up from germline, CDR1 is SEHNR and CDR2 is FQNEAQ (reference sequence). Complete variable domain (other parts from reference TRBV7-9 and TRBJ2-2): DTGVSQNPRHKITKRGQNVTFRCDPISEHNRLYWYRQTLGQGPEFLTYFQNEAQLEKSRLLSDRFSAERPKGSFSTLEIQRTEQGDSAMYLCASSLGLAGVRELFFGEGSRLTVL.

This clonotype turned up a few times. This chain links TRBV12-3 or TRBV12-4 with TRBJ2-2; the D call may be TRBD1 or TRBD2 (5 bases each). CDR3 size: 15 residues. V shed 8 bases and J shed 4 bases, with 17 bases lying between them. CDR3 loop: CASEKGPSFTGELFF. CDR3 DNA sequence: TGTGCCAGCGAAAAGGGACCGAGCTTCACCGGGGAGCTGTTTTTT.

This clonotype was detected ten times or more. This chain joins TRBV6-6 and TRBJ1-1, with 9 positions matching TRBD1. The CDR3 is made up of 16 amino acids. In germline, CDR1 is MNHNY, CDR2 SVGAGI (reference sequence). Trimming took 6 bases from V and 3 from J; bases not matched to a gene: 11. The CDR3 DNA follows: TGTGCCAGCAGCCCTGACAGGGGGGCTAGGGACACTGAAGCTTTCTTT. Translation gives CASSPDRGARDTEAFF.